This T cell receptor beta chain is from a study of CD8+ T cells in alopecia areata. Whole-study results and caveats: Scalp samples also yield sequences of resident alphabeta T cells from normal skin.

Documented treatment: oral pan-JAK inhibitor, 5-10 mg twice daily. Worth noting for this clone: Its antigen is as yet unknown.

Extracted RNA was reverse transcribed, and the resulting cDNA served as sequencing template. Assay used: immunoSEQ multiplex PCR; TCRdb lists only in-frame clones, some missing. The top ten hold 0.95% to 1.5% of the sample, which has some 210,000 clones, approximately 72% seen once. Germline assignment: CDR1 SGHAT and CDR2 FQNNGV. This CDR3 comprises 14 residues. Trimming stripped 1 base from V and 0 bases from J, with 6 bases between. This sample comprised CD4+ T cells sorted from blood, obtained around week 42, from a patient treated with tofacitinib. This TCR derives from a human donor with alopecia areata. This sequence joins TRBV11-2 and TRBJ1-1; TRBD1 is a possible D gene (5 bases). The CDR3 reads CASSLGGVNTEAFF. The CDR3, as DNA: TGTGCCAGCAGCTTAGGAGGGGTGAACACTGAAGCTTTCTTT.